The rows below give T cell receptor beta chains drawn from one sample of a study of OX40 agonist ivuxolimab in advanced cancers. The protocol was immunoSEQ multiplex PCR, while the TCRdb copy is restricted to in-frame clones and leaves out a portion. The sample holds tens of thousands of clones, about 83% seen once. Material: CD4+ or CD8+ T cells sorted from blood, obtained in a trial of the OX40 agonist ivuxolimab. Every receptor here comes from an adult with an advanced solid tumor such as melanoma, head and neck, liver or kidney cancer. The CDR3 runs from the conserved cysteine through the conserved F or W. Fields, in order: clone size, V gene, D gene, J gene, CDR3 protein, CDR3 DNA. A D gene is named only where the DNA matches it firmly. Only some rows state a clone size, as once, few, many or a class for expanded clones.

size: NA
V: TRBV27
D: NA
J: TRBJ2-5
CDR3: CASSPGWLGETQYF
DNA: TGTGCCAGCTCACCCGGATGGCTGGGTGAGACCCAGTACTTC

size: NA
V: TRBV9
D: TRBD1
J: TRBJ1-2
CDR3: CASSVTGTDTNYGYTF
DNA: TGTGCCAGCAGCGTAACGGGGACAGACACTAACTATGGCTACACCTTC

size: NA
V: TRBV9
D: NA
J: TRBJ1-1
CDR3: CASSVALNPEAFF
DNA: TGTGCCAGCAGCGTAGCCCTAAACCCTGAAGCTTTCTTT

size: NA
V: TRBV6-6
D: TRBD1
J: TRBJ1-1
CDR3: CASSYPYRGKHTEAFF
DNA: TGTGCCAGCAGTTACCCATACAGGGGAAAACACACTGAAGCTTTCTTT

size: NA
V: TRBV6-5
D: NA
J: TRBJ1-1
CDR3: CASILTEQNTEAFF
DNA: TGTGCCAGCATATTAACCGAGCAGAACACTGAAGCTTTCTTT

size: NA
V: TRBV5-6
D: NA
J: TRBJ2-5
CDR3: CASSKEGDRRSRETQYF
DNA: TGTGCCAGCAGCAAAGAAGGAGACAGGAGGAGTAGAGAGACCCAGTACTTC

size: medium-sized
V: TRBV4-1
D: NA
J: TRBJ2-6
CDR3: CASSQEGLTWVAGANVLTF
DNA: TGCGCCAGCAGCCAAGAGGGACTCACATGGGTGGCAGGGGCCAACGTCCTGACTTTC

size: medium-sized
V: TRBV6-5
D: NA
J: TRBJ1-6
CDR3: CASSYGQGSNSPLHF
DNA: TGTGCCAGCAGTTATGGGCAGGGGAGTAATTCACCCCTCCACTTT

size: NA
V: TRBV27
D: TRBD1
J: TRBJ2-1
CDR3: CASSFSRQGAGEQFF
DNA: TGTGCCAGCAGTTTCTCCCGACAGGGGGCAGGGGAGCAGTTCTTC

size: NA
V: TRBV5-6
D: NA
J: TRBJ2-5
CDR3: CASSLRGAQETQYF
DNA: TGTGCCAGCAGCTTACGGGGTGCCCAAGAGACCCAGTACTTC

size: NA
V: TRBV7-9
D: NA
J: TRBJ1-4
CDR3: CASSLVRGFATNEKLFF
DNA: TGTGCCAGCAGCTTAGTAAGGGGTTTTGCAACTAATGAAAAACTGTTTTTT

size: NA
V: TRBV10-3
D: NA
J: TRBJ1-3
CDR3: CAVRADGNTIYF
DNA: TGTGCCGTCAGGGCTGACGGAAACACCATATATTTT

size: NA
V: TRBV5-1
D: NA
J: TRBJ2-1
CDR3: CASSTFGRFNEQFF
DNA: TGCGCCAGCAGCACCTTCGGCAGATTCAATGAGCAGTTCTTC

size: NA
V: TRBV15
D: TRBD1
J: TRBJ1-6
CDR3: CATSWDRANSPLHF
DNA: TGTGCCACCAGTTGGGACAGGGCCAATTCACCCCTCCACTTT

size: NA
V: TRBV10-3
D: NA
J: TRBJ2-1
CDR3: CAISENPGNEQFF
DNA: TGTGCCATCAGTGAAAATCCGGGCAATGAGCAGTTCTTC

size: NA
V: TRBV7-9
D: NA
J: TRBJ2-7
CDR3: CASSPSLGNEQYF
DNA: TGTGCCAGCAGCCCCAGCCTGGGGAACGAGCAGTACTTC

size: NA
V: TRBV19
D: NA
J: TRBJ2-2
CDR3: CASRWTIAGELFF
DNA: TGTGCCAGTAGGTGGACGATCGCCGGGGAGCTGTTTTTT

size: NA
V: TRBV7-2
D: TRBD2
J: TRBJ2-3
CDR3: CASSSILAGLTDTQYF
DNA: TGTGCCAGCAGCTCCATATTAGCGGGGTTAACAGATACGCAGTATTTT

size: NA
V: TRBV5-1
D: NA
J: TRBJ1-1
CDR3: CASSLGPTEAFF
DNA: TGCGCCAGCAGCTTGGGGCCCACTGAAGCTTTCTTT

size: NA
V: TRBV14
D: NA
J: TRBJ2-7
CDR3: CASSPTPLEQYF
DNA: TGTGCCAGCAGCCCAACGCCGCTCGAGCAGTACTTC

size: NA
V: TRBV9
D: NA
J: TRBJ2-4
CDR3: CASSVDGRGIQYF
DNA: TGTGCCAGCAGCGTAGACGGGCGGGGCATTCAGTACTTC

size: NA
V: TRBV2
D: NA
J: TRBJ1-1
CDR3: CASRGGTEAFF
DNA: TGTGCCAGCAGGGGGGGGACTGAAGCTTTCTTT

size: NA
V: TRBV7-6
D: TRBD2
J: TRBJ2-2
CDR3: CASSLPGGANTGELFF
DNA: TGTGCCAGCAGCTTACCGGGGGGGGCGAACACCGGGGAGCTGTTTTTT

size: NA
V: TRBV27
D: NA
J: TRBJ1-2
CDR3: CASSLGGGATNYGYTF
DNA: TGTGCCAGCAGTTTAGGGGGAGGTGCGACTAACTATGGCTACACCTTC

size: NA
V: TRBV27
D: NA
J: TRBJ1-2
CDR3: CASSLTKTGSGYTF
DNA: TGTGCCAGCAGTTTAACGAAGACGGGGAGCGGCTACACCTTC

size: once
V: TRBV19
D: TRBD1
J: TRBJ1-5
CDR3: CASSIGATGQVF
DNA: TGTGCCAGTAGTATAGGGGCAACGGGACAGGTTTTT

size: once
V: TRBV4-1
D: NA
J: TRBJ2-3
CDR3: CASSQLFGTDTQYF
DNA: TGCGCCAGCAGCCAGTTATTCGGCACAGATACGCAGTATTTT

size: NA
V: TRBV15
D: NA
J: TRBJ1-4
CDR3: CATSRRAGSNEKLFF
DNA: TGTGCCACCAGCAGAAGGGCAGGGAGTAATGAAAAACTGTTTTTT

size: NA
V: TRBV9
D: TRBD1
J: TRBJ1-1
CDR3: CASSPRDSLGTEAFF
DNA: TGTGCCAGCAGCCCCCGGGACAGCTTGGGTACTGAAGCTTTCTTT

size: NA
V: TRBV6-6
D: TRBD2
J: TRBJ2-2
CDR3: CASSWTSGGTGELFF
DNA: TGTGCCAGCAGCTGGACTAGCGGGGGTACCGGGGAGCTGTTTTTT

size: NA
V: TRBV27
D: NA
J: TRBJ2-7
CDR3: CASSLSFGGQPYEQYF
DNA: TGTGCCAGCAGTTTATCTTTCGGGGGACAGCCGTACGAGCAGTACTTC

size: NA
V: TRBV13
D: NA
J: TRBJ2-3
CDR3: CASSLVGVTDTQYF
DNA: TGTGCCAGCAGCTTAGTCGGGGTCACAGATACGCAGTATTTT

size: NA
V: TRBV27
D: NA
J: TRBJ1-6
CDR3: CASSLSAGISPLHF
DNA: TGTGCCAGCAGTTTATCCGCGGGCATATCACCCCTCCACTTT

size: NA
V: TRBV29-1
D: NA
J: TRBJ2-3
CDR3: CSVEDTGGVSDTQYF
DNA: TGCAGCGTTGAAGATACAGGAGGGGTCTCAGATACGCAGTATTTT

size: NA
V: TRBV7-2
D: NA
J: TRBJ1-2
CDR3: CASSWSEVYGYTF
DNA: TGTGCCAGCAGCTGGAGCGAAGTCTATGGCTACACCTTC

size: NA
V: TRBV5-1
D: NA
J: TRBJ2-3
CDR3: CASSLLAGGDTDTQYF
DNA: TGCGCCAGCAGCTTACTAGCAGGGGGGGACACAGATACGCAGTATTTT

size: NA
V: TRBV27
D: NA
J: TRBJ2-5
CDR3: CASSPLYEGDEETQYF
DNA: TGTGCCAGCAGTCCACTTTATGAGGGGGACGAAGAGACCCAGTACTTC

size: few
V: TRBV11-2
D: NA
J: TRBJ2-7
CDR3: CASSLPGPSYEQYF
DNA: TGTGCCAGCAGCTTGCCAGGGCCGTCCTACGAGCAGTACTTC

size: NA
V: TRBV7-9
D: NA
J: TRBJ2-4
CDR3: CASSLADPYKYF
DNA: TGTGCCAGCAGCTTAGCGGACCCCTATAAGTACTTC

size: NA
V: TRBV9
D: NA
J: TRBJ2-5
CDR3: CASSHPTDQETQYF
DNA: TGTGCCAGCAGCCACCCGACAGACCAAGAGACCCAGTACTTC

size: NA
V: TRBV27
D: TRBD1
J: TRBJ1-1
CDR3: CASSLPGTGITEAFF
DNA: TGTGCCAGCAGTTTACCCGGGACAGGAATTACTGAAGCTTTCTTT

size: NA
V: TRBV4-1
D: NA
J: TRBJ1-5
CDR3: CASSQAGGGRQQPQHF
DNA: TGCGCCAGCAGCCAAGCGGGTGGTGGGAGGCAGCAGCCCCAGCATTTT

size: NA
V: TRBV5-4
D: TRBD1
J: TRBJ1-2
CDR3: CASSLGTGSYGYTF
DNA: TGTGCCAGCAGCTTGGGGACAGGGAGCTATGGCTACACCTTC

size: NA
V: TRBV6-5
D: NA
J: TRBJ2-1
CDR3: CASSKQDFSYNEQFF
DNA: TGTGCCAGCAGTAAACAGGATTTCTCCTACAATGAGCAGTTCTTC

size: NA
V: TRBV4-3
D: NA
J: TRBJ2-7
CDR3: CASSQFTGESYEQYF
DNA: TGCGCCAGCAGCCAATTCACGGGGGAATCCTACGAGCAGTACTTC

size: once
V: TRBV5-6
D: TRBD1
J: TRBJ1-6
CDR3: CASSLGGQQNSPLHF
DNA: TGTGCCAGCAGCTTGGGGGGACAGCAAAATTCACCCCTCCACTTT

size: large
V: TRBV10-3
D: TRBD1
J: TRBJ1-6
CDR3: CAISELVRDSNNSPLHF
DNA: TGTGCCATCAGTGAGCTTGTCCGGGACAGCAACAATTCACCCCTCCACTTT

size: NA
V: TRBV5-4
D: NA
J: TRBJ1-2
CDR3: CASSLGAIYTF
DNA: TGTGCCAGCAGCTTGGGGGCGATATACACCTTC

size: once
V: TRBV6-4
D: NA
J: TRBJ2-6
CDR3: CASSDLSGANVLTF
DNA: TGTGCCAGCAGTGACTTGTCTGGGGCCAACGTCCTGACTTTC

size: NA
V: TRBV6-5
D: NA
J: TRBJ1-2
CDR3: CASSYAGYGYTF
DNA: TGTGCCAGCAGTTACGCAGGGTATGGCTACACCTTC

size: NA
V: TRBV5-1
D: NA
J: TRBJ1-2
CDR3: CASSLVSGGGNYGYTF
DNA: TGCGCCAGCAGCTTGGTTTCCGGGGGAGGTAACTATGGCTACACCTTC

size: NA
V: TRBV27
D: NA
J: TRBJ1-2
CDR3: CASRGGVGYTF
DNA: TGTGCCAGCAGGGGCGGGGTTGGCTACACCTTC

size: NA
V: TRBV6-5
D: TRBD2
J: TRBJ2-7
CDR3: CASPLGLHEQYF
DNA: TGTGCCAGCCCGTTGGGACTACACGAGCAGTACTTC